The entry below describes one T cell receptor beta chain. As yet, its antigen is unknown. As for treatment: roughly ten-day PBMC culture with coronavirus spike peptide pools or control peptides (ViraFEST assay). V was clipped by 6 bases and J by 0 bases; unmatched bases: 1. The CDR3 has 14 amino acids. Germline CDR1 reads MNHEY; CDR2 reads SMNVEV (reference sequence). The sample is drawn from a study of vaccination and CD4 T cells after COVID-19. Cultured CD4+ T cell DNA underwent sequencing with the Oncomine TCR Beta short-read assay. MiXCR, applied by TCRdb to the PCR reads, yields one record per CDR3 protein. The sample records about 14,000 distinct CDR3 sequences, roughly 21% being singletons.

This clonotype was sampled from a human donor with COVID-19. The gene calls are TRBV27 and TRBJ1-3; 8 bases map to TRBD1. What was sequenced was cultured CD4+ T cells from blood. CDR3 coding DNA: TGTGCCAGCAGGGACAGGGTCTCTGGAAACACCATATATTTT. Translating it yields CASRDRVSGNTIYF.